The 30 T cell receptor beta chains below were found in one sample sequenced in a study of graft-versus-host responses after intestinal transplantation. Their antigen targets remain unknown. Method: immunoSEQ multiplex PCR; TCRdb's copy keeps in-frame clones and lacks some. The sample lists about 130,000 clones, around 90% occurring once. The sequencing used unstimulated CD4+ T cells sorted from spleen or lymph node cells, collected before intestinal transplant. These receptors were taken from a human donor who received an intestinal transplant.

This chain joins TRBV5-1 and TRBJ2-7; a possible D gene is TRBD2 (5 bases). This CDR3 spans 13 amino acids. Per the germline V gene, CDR1 is SGHRS and CDR2 is YFSETQ. V lost 0 bases and J lost 4, with 8 bases in between. As DNA, the CDR3 is TGCGCCAGCAGCTTGGCCTGGGAGTACGAGCAGTACTTC. Translating it yields CASSLAWEYEQYF.

This clone was seen once. CDR3 in DNA: TGTGCCAGCTCACCCTCCCCGGGGATGAACACTGAAGCTTTCTTT. Its translation: CASSPSPGMNTEAFF. This chain links TRBV18 with TRBJ1-1; D is unclear. This CDR3 contains 15 residues. The germline V gene has CDR1 KGHSH and CDR2 LQKENI. V lost 3 bases and J lost 0, with 11 bases in between.

This sequence joins TRBV18 and TRBJ2-2, with TRBD1 identical over 8 bases. V trimming: 4 bases; J trimming: 2 bases; junction bases outside the gene matches: 9. Germline CDR1 reads KGHSH; CDR2 reads LQKENI. This CDR3 has 17 residues. The CDR3 sequence: CASSLPRTGYNTGELFF. CDR3 bases: TGTGCCAGCTCACTTCCGAGGACAGGGTACAACACCGGGGAGCTGTTTTTT.

V usage is TRBV9 and J usage is TRBJ2-5; no definite D call. V was cut by 4 bases and J by 1 base, with 11 bases left in between. Per germline, CDR1 SGDLS and CDR2 YYNGEE. This CDR3 has 14 amino acids. The chain's CDR3 is CASSLRLGQETQYF. The CDR3 DNA reads as TGTGCCAGCAGCCTCCGGCTGGGCCAAGAGACCCAGTACTTC.

The chain's CDR3 is CASSTEETQYF. DNA of the CDR3: TGTGCCAGCTCCACCGAAGAGACCCAGTACTTC. This chain joins TRBV18 and TRBJ2-5; D gene unclear. CDR1 KGHSH and CDR2 LQKENI come from the germline V gene. V lost 6 bases to trimming and J lost 3 bases, with 5 bases between them. This CDR3 has 11 residues.

The rearrangement links TRBV7-2 to TRBJ2-1, with unresolved D. CDR1 and CDR2 from the germline V gene are SGHTA and FQGNSA. The V gene lost 6 bases and the J gene lost 9 bases, with 12 bases spanning the gap. The CDR3 consists of 12 residues. CDR3 coding DNA: TGTGCCAGCAGTTTTAGCCGGCTTGAGCAGTTCTTC. Amino acid sequence: CASSFSRLEQFF.

This sequence joins TRBV19 and TRBJ2-2; 8 bases fit TRBD2. This CDR3 is built from 17 residues. The germline CDR1 and CDR2 sequences are LNHDA and SQIVND (reference sequence). V gave up 3 bases and J gave up 0 bases; unmatched junction bases: 6. CDR3 in DNA: TGTGCCAGTAGTATCCAAGCGGGGGCCTCGAACACCGGGGAGCTGTTTTTT. Residues: CASSIQAGASNTGELFF. Complete variable domain (other parts from reference TRBV19 and TRBJ2-2): DGGITQSPKYLFRKEGQNVTLSCEQNLNHDAMYWYRQDPGQGLRLIYYSQIVNDFQKGDIAEGYSVSREKKESFPLTVTSAQKNPTAFYLCASSIQAGASNTGELFFGEGSRLTVL.

CDR3 in amino acids: CASSLAGGPETQYF. The DNA for the CDR3 is TGTGCCAGCAGCTTAGCGGGAGGGCCAGAGACCCAGTACTTC. V usage is TRBV7-2 and J usage is TRBJ2-5; 7 positions agree with TRBD2. Trimming removed 0 bases from V and 4 bases from J; junction bases left unmatched: 2. Germline assignment: CDR1 SGHTA and CDR2 FQGNSA. The CDR3 is 14 amino acids.

This sequence joins TRBV19 and TRBJ1-4, with D maybe TRBD1 (5 bases). The CDR3 loop spans 13 amino acids. Trimming took off 7 bases at V and 7 bases at J, with 13 bases between the two ends. Germline loops: CDR1 LNHDA, CDR2 SQIVND (reference sequence). CDR3 sequence (DNA): TGTGCCAGTACTGGCAGGGTCGGTGAAAAACTGTTTTTT. Amino acid sequence: CASTGRVGEKLFF.

This chain links TRBV7-2 with TRBJ2-1; 12 bases line up with TRBD2. This CDR3 region has 15 residues. In germline, CDR1 is SGHTA, CDR2 FQGNSA. Trimming removed 5 bases from V and 8 bases from J; junction bases left unmatched: 7. CDR3 in amino acids: CASSALAGGPYEQFF. CDR3 sequence (DNA): TGTGCCAGCAGCGCCCTAGCGGGAGGGCCGTATGAGCAGTTCTTC.

J is TRBJ1-1 and V is TRBV28; 8 bases are a match to TRBD1. This CDR3 is built from 16 residues. Germline CDR1 reads MDHEN; CDR2 reads SYDVKM. The trim removed 4 bases at V and 0 bases at J, leaving 7 bases unmatched. The CDR3 region has the DNA TGTGCCAGCAGTTCGCGGGACAGGTTCTTGAACACTGAAGCTTTCTTT. This sequence encodes CASSSRDRFLNTEAFF. The variable domain in full, completed from reference TRBV28 and TRBJ1-1, reads DVKVTQSSRYLVKRTGEKVFLECVQDMDHENMFWYRQDPGLGLRLIYFSYDVKMKEKGDIPEGYSVSREKKERFSLILESASTNQTSMYLCASSSRDRFLNTEAFFGQGTRLTVV.

This clone has a single count. V and J are TRBV15 and TRBJ1-4; D might be TRBD1 (6 bases). CDR1 LNHNV and CDR2 YYDKDF come from the germline V gene (reference sequence). The CDR3 covers 16 residues. The V gene lost 0 bases and the J gene lost 5 bases, with 13 bases spanning the gap. Here the CDR3 DNA reads TGTGCCACCAGCAGAGATACAGGGAATGGAAATGAAAAACTGTTTTTT. This codes for CATSRDTGNGNEKLFF.

The chain recombines TRBV28 with TRBJ2-7; perhaps TRBD2 as D (5 bases). Trimming removed 6 bases from V and 2 bases from J, with 14 bases in between. Germline-derived CDR1 and CDR2 are MDHEN and SYDVKM. The CDR3 covers 14 residues. The chain's CDR3 is CASRGAVLPYEQYF. The CDR3 bases are TGTGCCAGCAGGGGAGCTGTCCTACCCTACGAGCAGTACTTC.

The CDR3 is CASRVLRALSYEQYF. The CDR3 region has the DNA TGTGCCAGCAGGGTCCTTAGAGCGTTATCCTACGAGCAGTACTTC. The V gene is TRBV5-6, the J gene TRBJ2-7; D ambiguous. V dropped 5 bases and J dropped 1 base, with 16 bases sitting between them. CDR1 SGHDT and CDR2 YYEEEE come from the germline V gene. This CDR3 spans 15 amino acids.

V is TRBV29-1 and J is TRBJ2-1; a possible D gene is TRBD1 (5 bases). Germline V gives CDR1 SQVTM, CDR2 ANQGSEA. Trimming removed 8 bases from V and 6 bases from J, with 14 bases in between. The length of the CDR3 is 12 residues. CDR3 DNA sequence: TGCAGCATCATCCGACAGACCAATGAGCAGTTCTTC. Amino acids: CSIIRQTNEQFF.

The chain employs TRBV7-9 and TRBJ1-1; D is uncertain. The V gene's germline CDR1 is SEHNR and CDR2 FQNEAQ (reference sequence). CDR3 size: 13 residues. Trimming removed 2 bases from V and 6 bases from J, with 10 bases in between. This CDR3 is CASSLRTGPEAFF. The CDR3 DNA sequence: TGTGCCAGCAGCTTACGGACCGGCCCTGAAGCTTTCTTT.

The rearrangement joins TRBV5-1 to TRBJ2-1; 13 bases line up with TRBD2. Trimming removed 4 bases from V and 8 bases from J; junction bases left unmatched: 3. The CDR3 extends over 14 amino acids. Germline-derived CDR1 and CDR2 are SGHRS and YFSETQ. The CDR3 loop reads CASSLLAGGDEQFF. As DNA, the CDR3 is TGCGCCAGCAGCCTACTAGCGGGAGGGGATGAGCAGTTCTTC.

V gene TRBV7-9 combines with J gene TRBJ1-3; D uncertain. Deletions cut 1 base from V and 0 bases from J, with 1 base between. The length of the CDR3 is 13 residues. Germline V gene lookup returns CDR1 SEHNR and CDR2 FQNEAQ (reference sequence). The DNA of the CDR3 is TGTGCCAGCAGCTTAGTCTCTGGAAACACCATATATTTT. This encodes CASSLVSGNTIYF.

Points on this clone: At the DNA level, this CDR3 is encoded by other sequences in the same sample as well. V gene TRBV15 combines with J gene TRBJ1-3; TRBD1 aligns across 8 bases. The CDR3 runs 15 residues. The germline gives CDR1 LNHNV, CDR2 YYDKDF (reference sequence). After removal of 0 bases from V and 4 bases from J, the junction contained 2 bases not matched to a gene. The CDR3 loop is CATSRDRGQGNTIYF. CDR3 sequence (DNA): TGTGCCACCAGCAGAGACAGGGGGCAGGGAAACACCATATATTTT.

The rearrangement joins TRBV5-6 to TRBJ1-1; D is unresolved. Germline V CDR1 and CDR2: SGHDT, YYEEEE. V shed 4 bases and J shed 0 bases, with 13 bases lying between them. The CDR3 runs to 15 residues. In nucleotides, the CDR3 is TGTGCCAGCAGCCCGTGGGTAGGAGTGAACACTGAAGCTTTCTTT. It encodes CASSPWVGVNTEAFF.

This sequence joins TRBV27 and TRBJ2-6; D not certain. Germline V lookup: CDR1 MNHEY, CDR2 SMNVEV (reference sequence). V was shortened by 5 bases and J by 0 bases, with 11 bases between the two germline ends. There are 16 residues in the CDR3. CDR3 amino acids: CASSDWVGSGANVLTF. The CDR3 DNA is TGTGCCAGCAGTGACTGGGTAGGCTCTGGGGCCAACGTCCTGACTTTC.

The chain employs TRBV10-3 and TRBJ2-5; TRBD2 is a possible D gene (6 bases). Trimming took off 6 bases at V and 5 bases at J, with 16 bases between the two ends. Per the germline V gene, CDR1 is ENHRY and CDR2 is SYGVKD. This CDR3 is built from 14 residues. The CDR3 nucleotides read TGTGCCATCAGAGGTGCGGGACGAGGTGAGACCCAGTACTTC. The encoded protein is CAIRGAGRGETQYF.

CDR3 nucleotide sequence: TGTGCCAGCAGTGGAGGGACAGGGAGAAGGTCACCCCTCCACTTT. This encodes CASSGGTGRRSPLHF. This chain links TRBV6-5 with TRBJ1-6; 9 bases align to TRBD1. The CDR3 has 15 residues. Trimming cost V 5 bases and J 10 bases; bases outside gene matches: 9. Germline values: CDR1 MNHEY, CDR2 SVGAGI.

The V gene is TRBV7-8, the J gene TRBJ2-1; D unresolved. Trimming took off 1 base at V and 6 bases at J, with 13 bases between the two ends. The germline V gene encodes CDR1 SGHVS and CDR2 FQNEAQ. CDR3 size: 15 residues. As DNA, the CDR3 is TGTGCCAGCAGCTTAGAAAGTGTTAGCATCAATGAGCAGTTCTTC. Translated, it gives CASSLESVSINEQFF.

V gene TRBV15 combines with J gene TRBJ1-1; perhaps TRBD1 as D (5 bases). From germline, CDR1 is LNHNV and CDR2 YYDKDF (reference sequence). Trimming removed 6 bases at V and 1 base at J, with 15 bases between. There are 15 residues in the CDR3. The CDR3 sequence: CATRLGGRENTEAFF. For the CDR3, the DNA is TGTGCCACCAGGTTGGGGGGAAGGGAGAACACTGAAGCTTTCTTT.

This chain uses TRBV30 with TRBJ2-5; unclear D gene. This CDR3 region has 11 residues. Trimming left V 2 bases short and J 0 bases short, with 1 base between. Germline V gene data show CDR1 as GTSNPN and CDR2 as SVGIG (reference sequence). The CDR3 sequence is CAWSNQETQYF. The CDR3, as DNA: TGTGCCTGGAGTAACCAAGAGACCCAGTACTTC.

This clone has only a few counts. The chain recombines TRBV5-6 with TRBJ1-3; no reliable D call. This CDR3 contains 15 residues. V lost 0 bases and J 1 base, leaving 8 bases between the germline ends. CDR1 SGHDT and CDR2 YYEEEE come from the germline V gene. The chain's CDR3 is CASSLVLGSGNTIYF. CDR3 DNA sequence: TGTGCCAGCAGCTTGGTATTGGGTTCTGGAAACACCATATATTTT.

The CDR3 DNA is TGCGCCAGCAGCTTGGGGGTCTCGCAACTGGGAAACACCATATATTTT. This codes for CASSLGVSQLGNTIYF. The chain uses TRBV5-1 and TRBJ1-3; D not certain. CDR1 SGHRS and CDR2 YFSETQ come from the germline V gene. The CDR3 sequence is 16 residues long. V lost 0 bases and J 4 bases, leaving 14 bases between the germline ends.

This chain joins TRBV6-4 and TRBJ2-7, with D possibly being TRBD2 (5 bases). V was shortened by 7 bases and J by 3 bases, with 10 bases between the two germline ends. This CDR3 is built from 12 residues. Per the germline V gene, CDR1 is MRHNA and CDR2 is SNTAGT. The CDR3 coding sequence is TGTGCCAGCACCCCCCGGGGCTACGAGCAGTACTTC. Protein: CASTPRGYEQYF.

The chain is built from TRBV27 and TRBJ2-5, with D hard to call. The CDR3 loop spans 13 amino acids. Germline V lookup: CDR1 MNHEY, CDR2 SMNVEV (reference sequence). V was shortened by 3 bases and J by 5 bases, with 10 bases between the two germline ends. This CDR3 is CASSFMGEETQYF. CDR3 in DNA: TGTGCCAGCAGTTTTATGGGTGAGGAGACCCAGTACTTC.